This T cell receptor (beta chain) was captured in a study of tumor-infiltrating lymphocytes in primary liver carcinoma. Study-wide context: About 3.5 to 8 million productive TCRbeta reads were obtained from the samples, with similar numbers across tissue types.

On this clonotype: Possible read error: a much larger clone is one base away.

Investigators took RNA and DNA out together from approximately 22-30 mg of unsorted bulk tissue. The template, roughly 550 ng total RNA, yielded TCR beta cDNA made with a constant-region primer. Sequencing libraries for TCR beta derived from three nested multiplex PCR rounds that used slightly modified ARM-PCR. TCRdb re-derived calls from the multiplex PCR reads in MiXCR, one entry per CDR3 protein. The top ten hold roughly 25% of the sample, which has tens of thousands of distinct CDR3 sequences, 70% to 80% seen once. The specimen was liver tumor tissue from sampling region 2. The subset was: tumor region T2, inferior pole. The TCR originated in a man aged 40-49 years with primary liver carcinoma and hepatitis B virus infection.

The CDR3 nucleotides are TGCGCCAGCAGCTTGGAGGGGGATAAGTATGGCTACACCTTC. It codes for CASSLEGDKYGYTF. This chain joins TRBV5-1 and TRBJ1-2; perhaps TRBD1 as D (6 bases). The CDR3 is 14 amino acids. In germline, CDR1 is SGHRS, CDR2 YFSETQ. Deletions cut 0 bases from V and 5 bases from J, with 11 bases between.